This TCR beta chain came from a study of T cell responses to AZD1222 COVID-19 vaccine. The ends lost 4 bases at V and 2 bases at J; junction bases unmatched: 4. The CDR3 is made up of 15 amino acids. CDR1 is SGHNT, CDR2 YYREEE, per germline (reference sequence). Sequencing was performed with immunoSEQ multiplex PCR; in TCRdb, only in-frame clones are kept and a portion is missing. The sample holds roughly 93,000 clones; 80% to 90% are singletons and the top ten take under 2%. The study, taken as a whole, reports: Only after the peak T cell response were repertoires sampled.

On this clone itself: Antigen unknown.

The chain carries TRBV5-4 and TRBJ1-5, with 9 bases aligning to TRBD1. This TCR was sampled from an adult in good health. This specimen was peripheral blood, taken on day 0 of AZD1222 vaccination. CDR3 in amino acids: CASSLGTGRNQPQHF. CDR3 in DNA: TGTGCCAGCAGCCTGGGGACAGGGCGCAATCAGCCCCAGCATTTT.